This is a list of T cell receptor beta chains from one sample in a study of early T cells in non-severe SARS-CoV-2 infection. TCRdb re-derived calls from the 5' RACE reads in MiXCR, one entry per CDR3 protein. The sample has almost 85,000 distinct CDR3 sequences, 9% to 14% seen once. Sequencing was performed on whole blood. Receptors originate from an adult who was a healthcare worker with PCR-confirmed SARS-CoV-2 infection or an uninfected control (not recorded which). The CDR3 runs from the conserved cysteine through the conserved F or W. Each record gives: D gene, clone size, J gene, V gene, CDR3 protein, CDR3 DNA. A D gene is named only where the DNA matches it firmly. Not all rows give a size; the values are once, few, many and, for expanded clones, a class.

D: NA; size: few; J: TRBJ2-1; V: TRBV18; CDR3: CASSPPARNNEQFF; DNA: TGTGCCAGCTCACCACCCGCCAGGAACAATGAGCAGTTCTTC
D: NA; size: few; J: TRBJ2-5; V: TRBV5-1; CDR3: CASNDRIQETQYF; DNA: TGCGCCAGCAACGACAGGATCCAAGAGACCCAGTACTTC
D: NA; size: medium-sized; J: TRBJ2-3; V: TRBV28; CDR3: CASSLLGGLTDTQYF; DNA: TGTGCCAGCAGTTTATTGGGGGGGCTCACAGATACGCAGTATTTT
D: NA; size: many; J: TRBJ1-5; V: TRBV27; CDR3: CASSTIWNQPQHF; DNA: TGTGCCAGCAGTACCATCTGGAATCAGCCCCAGCATTTT
D: TRBD1; size: many; J: TRBJ2-7; V: TRBV7-9; CDR3: CASSHLLTGNSYEQYF; DNA: TGTGCCAGCAGCCACCTCTTGACAGGGAATTCCTACGAGCAGTACTTC
D: NA; size: NA; J: TRBJ2-7; V: TRBV11-1; CDR3: CASSLTRQDYEQYF; DNA: TGTGCCAGCAGCTTAACCCGACAGGACTACGAGCAGTACTTC
D: NA; size: NA; J: TRBJ2-3; V: TRBV7-3; CDR3: CASSPRLGATDTQYF; DNA: TGTGCCAGCAGCCCCCGGCTTGGGGCCACAGATACGCAGTATTTT
D: TRBD1; size: many; J: TRBJ1-2; V: TRBV18; CDR3: CASSPPGTGSYGYTF; DNA: TGTGCCAGCTCACCACCTGGGACAGGCAGCTATGGCTACACCTTC
D: TRBD2; size: few; J: TRBJ2-1; V: TRBV7-6; CDR3: CASSLGGTSGYNEQFF; DNA: TGTGCCAGCAGCTTAGGTGGGACTAGCGGGTACAATGAGCAGTTCTTC
D: TRBD2; size: NA; J: TRBJ2-7; V: TRBV29-1; CDR3: CSVDNSGRAYF; DNA: TGCAGCGTTGATAATAGCGGGAGGGCGTACTTC
D: TRBD1; size: many; J: TRBJ2-5; V: TRBV6-6; CDR3: CASSPGTGGRETQYF; DNA: TGTGCCAGCAGCCCCGGGACAGGGGGCAGGGAGACCCAGTACTTC
D: TRBD2; size: NA; J: TRBJ2-1; V: TRBV11-2; CDR3: CASSSLAGGPHEQFF; DNA: TGTGCCAGCAGCTCACTAGCGGGGGGGCCCCATGAGCAGTTCTTC
D: TRBD1; size: many; J: TRBJ2-5; V: TRBV30; CDR3: CAWRGDRGSEETQYF; DNA: TGTGCCTGGAGGGGGGACAGGGGTTCGGAAGAGACCCAGTACTTC
D: NA; size: few; J: TRBJ1-6; V: TRBV2; CDR3: CASKGGSSPLHF; DNA: TGTGCCAGCAAGGGCGGGAGTTCACCCCTCCACTTT
D: NA; size: many; J: TRBJ2-7; V: TRBV3-1; CDR3: CASSQDRGHEQYF; DNA: TGTGCCAGCAGCCAAGACAGGGGTCACGAGCAGTACTTC
D: NA; size: NA; J: TRBJ1-2; V: TRBV29-1; CDR3: CSVTGNYGYTF; DNA: TGCAGCGTTACAGGGAACTATGGCTACACCTTC
D: TRBD2; size: many; J: TRBJ2-1; V: TRBV20-1; CDR3: CSAQRGDEQFF; DNA: TGCAGTGCCCAGCGGGGGGATGAGCAGTTCTTC
D: NA; size: few; J: TRBJ2-2; V: TRBV11-2; CDR3: CASSLGGSGTGELFF; DNA: TGTGCCAGCAGCTTAGGAGGGTCGGGGACCGGGGAGCTGTTTTTT
D: NA; size: NA; J: TRBJ2-1; V: TRBV5-1; CDR3: CASQGLYAPSYNEQFF; DNA: TGCGCCTCCCAAGGGCTTTATGCCCCCAGCTACAATGAGCAGTTCTTC
D: NA; size: NA; J: TRBJ2-7; V: TRBV29-1; CDR3: CSVVSTLGIGEQYF; DNA: TGCAGCGTTGTTTCCACCCTGGGAATCGGCGAGCAGTACTTC
D: TRBD1; size: NA; J: TRBJ2-4; V: TRBV14; CDR3: CASSRKRDREVVLAKNIQYF; DNA: TGTGCCAGCAGCAGGAAGCGGGACAGGGAGGTGGTACTAGCCAAAAACATTCAGTACTTC
D: NA; size: NA; J: TRBJ1-6; V: TRBV10-3; CDR3: CAISEVERSPLHF; DNA: TGTGCCATCAGTGAGGTTGAGCGGTCACCCCTCCACTTT
D: NA; size: NA; J: TRBJ1-6; V: TRBV21-1; CDR3: CASIGWSLGEQEYNSPLHF; DNA: TGTGCCAGCATAGGATGGAGTCTTGGAGAACAGGAGTATAATTCACCCCTCCACTTT
D: NA; size: NA; J: TRBJ2-1; V: TRBV6-2/TRBV6-3; CDR3: CASREGQRVDEQFF; DNA: TGTGCCAGCAGGGAGGGACAGCGAGTCGATGAGCAGTTCTTC
D: TRBD2; size: many; J: TRBJ2-3; V: TRBV4-1; CDR3: CASSLAGGQVTQYF; DNA: TGCGCCAGCAGCCTAGCGGGAGGGCAGGTTACGCAGTATTTT
D: NA; size: NA; J: TRBJ2-1; V: TRBV20-1; CDR3: CSARDHKGGSYNEQFF; DNA: TGCAGTGCTAGAGATCACAAGGGGGGCTCCTACAATGAGCAGTTCTTC
D: NA; size: few; J: TRBJ2-2; V: TRBV5-1; CDR3: CASSSSLGGGELFF; DNA: TGCGCCAGCAGCAGCTCCCTGGGTGGCGGGGAGCTGTTTTTT
D: NA; size: NA; J: TRBJ2-7; V: TRBV19; CDR3: CASSLTGYSYEQYF; DNA: TGTGCCAGTAGTTTAACAGGGTATTCCTACGAGCAGTACTTC
D: TRBD1; size: many; J: TRBJ2-5; V: TRBV7-9; CDR3: CASISPGGQGAEETQYF; DNA: TGTGCCAGCATTTCCCCTGGGGGACAGGGGGCTGAAGAGACCCAGTACTTC
D: TRBD2; size: NA; J: TRBJ2-1; V: TRBV14; CDR3: CASRQLAKQFF; DNA: TGTGCCAGCAGACAACTAGCGAAGCAGTTCTTC
D: NA; size: few; J: TRBJ2-2; V: TRBV6-5; CDR3: CASSPRANTGELFF; DNA: TGTGCCAGCAGTCCCAGGGCGAACACCGGGGAGCTGTTTTTT
D: NA; size: many; J: TRBJ2-7; V: TRBV4-1; CDR3: CASSQTPPGSSSYEQYF; DNA: TGCGCCAGCAGCCAGACGCCGCCGGGTTCAAGCTCCTACGAGCAGTACTTC
D: NA; size: few; J: TRBJ1-2; V: TRBV7-9; CDR3: CASSLSQVNYGYTF; DNA: TGTGCCAGCAGCTTATCACAGGTTAACTATGGCTACACCTTC
D: NA; size: NA; J: TRBJ1-4; V: TRBV20-1; CDR3: CSAGGGFANEKLFF; DNA: TGCAGTGCGGGAGGGGGTTTTGCTAATGAAAAACTGTTTTTT
D: NA; size: NA; J: TRBJ1-6; V: TRBV20-1; CDR3: CSAPLGQNASPLHF; DNA: TGCAGTGCTCCCCTTGGACAGAACGCCTCACCCCTCCACTTT
D: NA; size: many; J: TRBJ1-2; V: TRBV2; CDR3: CASSETHETAYGYTF; DNA: TGTGCCAGCAGTGAAACTCATGAGACAGCCTATGGCTACACCTTC
D: NA; size: many; J: TRBJ2-3; V: TRBV29-1; CDR3: CSVQVTDTQYF; DNA: TGCAGCGTTCAAGTTACAGATACGCAGTATTTT
D: NA; size: few; J: TRBJ2-1; V: TRBV10-3; CDR3: CAISEGLALEQFF; DNA: TGTGCCATCAGTGAGGGGCTAGCGCTTGAGCAGTTCTTC
D: NA; size: many; J: TRBJ1-1; V: TRBV9; CDR3: CASSPADTEAFF; DNA: TGTGCCAGCAGCCCCGCGGACACTGAAGCTTTCTTT
D: NA; size: few; J: TRBJ2-7; V: TRBV5-5; CDR3: CASSLGPWDRSLIYEQYF; DNA: TGTGCCAGCAGCTTGGGACCCTGGGATCGTAGCCTTATCTACGAGCAGTACTTC
D: NA; size: NA; J: TRBJ2-1; V: TRBV10-1; CDR3: CASSERDEQFF; DNA: TGCGCCAGCAGTGAAAGGGATGAGCAGTTCTTC
D: NA; size: many; J: TRBJ1-2; V: TRBV7-9; CDR3: CASSSLGDNYGYTF; DNA: TGTGCCAGCTCGTCGTTGGGGGATAACTATGGCTACACCTTC
D: TRBD2; size: few; J: TRBJ2-3; V: TRBV7-7; CDR3: CASSLSGGTDTQYF; DNA: TGTGCTAGCAGCTTAAGCGGGGGCACAGATACGCAGTATTTT
D: NA; size: NA; J: TRBJ1-5; V: TRBV5-6; CDR3: CASSGEGGQPQHF; DNA: TGTGCCAGCAGCGGGGAGGGCGGTCAGCCCCAGCATTTT
D: TRBD1; size: NA; J: TRBJ1-1; V: TRBV20-1; CDR3: CSARGYRGNTEAFF; DNA: TGCAGTGCTAGAGGATACAGGGGAAACACTGAAGCTTTCTTT
D: NA; size: few; J: TRBJ1-2; V: TRBV7-9; CDR3: CASSGSTGIYGYTF; DNA: TGTGCCAGCAGCGGTAGTACAGGGATCTATGGCTACACCTTC
D: TRBD2; size: few; J: TRBJ2-1; V: TRBV24-1; CDR3: CATSGILAGGNEQFF; DNA: TGTGCCACCAGTGGAATCCTAGCGGGAGGGAATGAGCAGTTCTTC
D: TRBD2; size: NA; J: TRBJ2-1; V: TRBV20-1; CDR3: CSAEMTSGRNNEQFF; DNA: TGCAGTGCCGAGATGACTAGCGGGAGAAATAATGAGCAGTTCTTC
D: NA; size: NA; J: TRBJ2-2; V: TRBV2; CDR3: CASSGLLTGELFF; DNA: TGTGCCAGCAGCGGACTACTTACCGGGGAGCTGTTTTTT
D: NA; size: few; J: TRBJ1-1; V: TRBV6-5; CDR3: CASSLGTVNTEAFF; DNA: TGTGCCAGCAGTTTAGGGACGGTGAACACTGAAGCTTTCTTT
D: TRBD2; size: NA; J: TRBJ2-7; V: TRBV6-5; CDR3: CASSRTSGRVNEQYF; DNA: TGTGCCAGCAGCCGGACTAGCGGGAGAGTTAACGAGCAGTACTTC
D: NA; size: NA; J: TRBJ2-7; V: TRBV29-1; CDR3: CSVEDSIYEQYF; DNA: TGCAGCGTTGAAGATAGTATCTACGAGCAGTACTTC
D: NA; size: many; J: TRBJ1-1; V: TRBV18; CDR3: CASSASTEAFF; DNA: TGTGCCAGCTCAGCCTCTACGGAAGCTTTCTTT
D: NA; size: many; J: TRBJ2-1; V: TRBV5-5; CDR3: CASSLDRSNNEQFF; DNA: TGTGCCAGCAGCTTGGACAGGAGCAACAATGAGCAGTTCTTC
D: NA; size: NA; J: TRBJ2-1; V: TRBV2; CDR3: CASSGGTAGSYNEQFF; DNA: TGTGCCAGCAGTGGTGGCACAGCGGGTTCCTACAATGAGCAGTTCTTC